What follows are 27 T cell receptor beta chains derived from one specimen sequenced in a study of post-analysis software for immune sequencing data (dated by TCRdb to the mid-2010s). Broader findings and caveats from the paper: About 5 TRBV segments, including TRBV5-6, TRBV5-1 and TRBV20-1, were significantly more frequent in patients than controls.

The library was produced with PCR. The instrument was an Illumina HiSeq 2500. To reduce PCR and sequencing biases, unique molecular identifiers were built into the TCR beta cDNA libraries. The public reads were reprocessed in TCRdb via fastp at Q25 and MiXCR, keeping in-frame beta chains. Rows with one shared CDR3 protein collapse into an entry with the most common genes and DNA. In all, the sample holds 550,000 to 700,000 distinct CDR3 sequences, and roughly 45% of those were seen once. The ten largest clones take up under 2% of the sample. Their target antigens are unknown. Material: blood. The receptor set was obtained from a girl aged 10 to 17 with multiple sclerosis.

The J gene is TRBJ1-2, the V gene TRBV5-1, with D possibly matching TRBD1 (5 bases). V was cut by 2 bases and J by 4 bases, with 9 bases left in between. Germline loops: CDR1 SGHRS, CDR2 YFSETQ. The CDR3 has 13 amino acids. CDR3 loop: CASSFRTSYGYTF. CDR3 sequence (DNA): TGCGCCAGCAGCTTCCGGACAAGCTATGGCTACACCTTC.

The V call is TRBV30, the J call TRBJ2-7; maybe TRBD1 (6 bases). V shed 7 bases and J shed 4 bases, with 23 bases lying between them. CDR1 is GTSNPN, CDR2 SVGIG, per germline (reference sequence). This CDR3 is 15 amino acids long. DNA of the CDR3: TGTGCCTTCCTAAGTAGAGGTCAGGGGACGTACGAGCAGTACTTC. Translation gives CAFLSRGQGTYEQYF.

CDR3 nucleotide sequence: TGCGCCAGCAGTGAGTCGGGGACAGGGACATACGAGCAGTACTTC. Amino acid sequence: CASSESGTGTYEQYF. The chain has TRBV10-1 and TRBJ2-7; 9 bases align to TRBD1. The CDR3 has 15 amino acids. Losses at the gene ends were 0 bases for V and 4 bases for J; bases not matched to a gene: 4. CDR1 and CDR2 (germline): WNHNN, SYGVQD (reference sequence).

This clonotype appeared a few times. The rearrangement uses TRBV12-3 or TRBV12-4 and TRBJ2-5; D might be TRBD1 (6 bases). The V and J ends lost 4 bases and 0 bases respectively, with 12 bases between them. CDR3 size: 15 residues. Written as DNA, the CDR3 is TGTGCCAGCAGTTCTCGGACAGCCGACCAAGAGACCCAGTACTTC. Residues: CASSSRTADQETQYF.

Only a few counts were recorded for this clonotype. The J gene is TRBJ2-5, the V gene TRBV20-1; possibly TRBD1 or TRBD2 for D (5 bases each). There are 13 residues in the CDR3. The germline gives CDR1 DFQATT, CDR2 SNEGSKA (reference sequence). V was trimmed by 2 bases and J by 5 bases, leaving 12 bases between them. DNA for the CDR3: TGCAGTGCTAGAAAGGCAGGGAGTGAGACCCAGTACTTC. The encoded protein is CSARKAGSETQYF.

This clonotype was observed once. An end of the junction does not agree with germline; a read error may underlie this. The genes are TRBV6-6 and TRBJ1-5; TRBD1 matches 9 bases. The germline V gene has CDR1 MNHNY and CDR2 SVGAGI (reference sequence). The CDR3 runs to 15 residues. CDR3 sequence (DNA): TGTACCAGCAGCCCTAGGACAGGGGTATCCCAGCCCCAGCATTTT. Protein: CTSSPRTGVSQPQHF.

V and J are TRBV20-1 and TRBJ2-6; weak D call: TRBD2 (6 bases). This CDR3 has 13 amino acids. Trimming stripped 3 bases from V and 9 bases from J, with 12 bases between. Germline V gene lookup returns CDR1 DFQATT and CDR2 SNEGSKA (reference sequence). The CDR3 reads CSARGQTSNVLTF. The CDR3 nucleotides read TGCAGTGCTAGGGGGCAGACTAGCAACGTCCTGACTTTC.

In its sample, this clonotype was seen a few times. The junction differs from germline at one of its ends, possibly a read error. The rearrangement uses TRBV11-3 and TRBJ2-7; the D call may be TRBD1 or TRBD2 (5 bases each). CDR1 and CDR2 from the germline V gene are SGHNT and YENEEA. The CDR3 runs to 14 residues. The CDR3 DNA reads as TGTGCCAGCAGCCTAGAGGGACCGGCGGGTGAGCAGTACTTC. This gives the protein CASSLEGPAGEQYF.

This clonotype has only a few counts. The chain uses TRBV10-3 and TRBJ2-7; 9 positions match TRBD2. The CDR3 totals 13 residues. The germline V gene encodes CDR1 ENHRY and CDR2 SYGVKD. After removal of 5 bases from V and 3 bases from J, the junction contained 2 bases not matched to a gene. CDR3: CAISWTSDYEQYF. DNA of the CDR3: TGTGCCATCAGTTGGACTAGCGACTACGAGCAGTACTTC.

The CDR3 reads CSASTSSGGDTQYF. CDR3 bases: TGCAGTGCTAGTACGTCTAGCGGGGGAGATACGCAGTATTTT. The V gene is TRBV20-1, the J gene TRBJ2-3, with TRBD2 identical over 10 bases. CDR3 length: 14 residues. Per germline, CDR1 DFQATT and CDR2 SNEGSKA (reference sequence). V lost 3 bases and J lost 5; bases outside the gene matches: 5.

The chain links TRBV5-6 to TRBJ2-1; D call uncertain. Germline assignment: CDR1 SGHDT and CDR2 YYEEEE. V was pared by 1 base and J by 6 bases, with 17 bases between. This CDR3 comprises 16 residues. This chain's CDR3 is CASSLFMGSWGNEQFF. In DNA, the CDR3 is TGTGCCAGCAGCTTGTTTATGGGCAGCTGGGGCAATGAGCAGTTCTTC.

This clonotype has only a few counts. The gene calls are TRBV10-3 and TRBJ2-1; no clear D gene. The CDR3 has 12 amino acids. V was trimmed by 3 bases and J by 4 bases, leaving 4 bases between them. Per the germline V gene, CDR1 is ENHRY and CDR2 is SYGVKD. DNA of the CDR3: TGTGCCATCAGTGAACAGTACAATGAGCAGTTCTTC. Amino acid sequence: CAISEQYNEQFF.

The rearrangement links TRBV18 to TRBJ2-1, with 11 bases that match TRBD1. V was clipped by 6 bases and J by 7 bases; unmatched bases: 8. Germline lookup yields CDR1 KGHSH and CDR2 LQKENI. There are 15 residues in the CDR3. CDR3: CASSTAGQGANEQFF. CDR3 in DNA: TGTGCCAGCTCGACGGCAGGACAGGGGGCTAATGAGCAGTTCTTC.

This clonotype occurred a few times. V gene TRBV5-1 combines with J gene TRBJ2-1; D is undetermined. This CDR3 has 15 residues. Looked up from germline, CDR1 is SGHRS and CDR2 is YFSETQ. Trimming shortened V by 4 bases and J by 4 bases, and 15 bases separated the two germline ends. The chain's CDR3 is CASSVSRADYNEQFF. DNA of the CDR3: TGCGCCAGCAGCGTGTCTAGGGCCGATTACAATGAGCAGTTCTTC.

The gene calls are TRBV12-3 or TRBV12-4 and TRBJ2-5, with TRBD2 matching 9 bases. The J call could be wrong; TRBJ2-7 is a better fit for the DNA end. The CDR3 totals 17 residues. The CDR3 protein is CASSLGQFGGRGDEQYF. DNA for the CDR3: TGTGCCAGCAGTTTAGGGCAATTCGGCGGGAGGGGAGACGAGCAGTACTTC.

J is TRBJ2-1 and V is TRBV2, with 10 nucleotides matching TRBD2. Trimming at V came to 1 base and at J to 15 bases, leaving 24 bases not matched to a gene. CDR3 length equals 19 residues. CDR1 and CDR2 from the germline V gene are SNHLY and FYNNEI. The CDR3 loop is CASSEDLSLAGVVFHQVFF. The CDR3, as DNA: TGTGCCAGCAGTGAAGACCTCAGTCTAGCGGGGGTAGTCTTTCATCAGGTGTTCTTC.

The CDR3 sequence: CASSVLTSGITNEQYF. The DNA of the CDR3 is TGTGCCAGCAGCGTCTTGACTAGCGGGATCACAAATGAGCAGTACTTC. V usage is TRBV7-8 and J usage is TRBJ2-7, with TRBD2 matching over 11 bases. V gave up 5 bases and J gave up 7 bases; unmatched junction bases: 13. Germline V gene sequence: CDR1 SGHVS, CDR2 FQNEAQ. There are 16 residues in the CDR3. The variable domain in full, completed from reference TRBV7-8 and TRBJ2-7, reads GAGVSQSPRYKVAKRGQDVALRCDPISGHVSLFWYQQALGQGPEFLTYFQNEAQLDKSGLPSDRFFAERPEGSVSTLKIQRTQQEDSAVYLCASSVLTSGITNEQYFGPGTRLTVT.

This chain uses TRBV12-3 or TRBV12-4 with TRBJ2-3; D tentatively fits TRBD1 or TRBD2 (5 bases each). V was pared by 6 bases and J by 2 bases, with 12 bases between. This CDR3 is built from 14 residues. The DNA of the CDR3 is TGTGCCAGCAGCTACCGGGACCACACAGATACGCAGTATTTT. This translates into CASSYRDHTDTQYF.

The table lists this clonotype with a few counts. The chain couples TRBV12-3 or TRBV12-4 to TRBJ2-3; D tentatively reads TRBD1 or TRBD2 (5 bases each). There are 14 residues in the CDR3. V lost 7 bases and J lost 0, with 11 bases in between. Here the CDR3 DNA reads TGTGCCAGCAACACGGGGCTTAGCACAGATACGCAGTATTTT. Translated: CASNTGLSTDTQYF.

This clonotype was detected a few times. The V call is TRBV6-2 or TRBV6-3, the J call TRBJ2-1; possibly TRBD2 for D (5 bases). The V gene lost 0 bases and the J gene lost 6 bases, with 12 bases spanning the gap. CDR3 length equals 15 residues. Germline CDR1 is MNHEY and CDR2 is SVGEGT. The chain's CDR3 is CASSYSTSEGNEQFF. The CDR3 DNA reads TGTGCCAGCAGTTACTCGACCAGCGAGGGCAATGAGCAGTTCTTC.

V is TRBV27 and J is TRBJ1-2, with 9 bases identical to TRBD1. Germline V gene data show CDR1 as MNHEY and CDR2 as SMNVEV (reference sequence). V lost 4 bases, J lost 8 bases, and 11 bases stayed unmatched. There are 15 residues in the CDR3. The CDR3 region has the DNA TGTGCCAGCAGTTCCCGAACAGGGGGCCTCTTGGGCTACACCTTC. Amino acid sequence: CASSSRTGGLLGYTF.

This sequence joins TRBV5-1 and TRBJ1-2; TRBD1 is a possible D gene (6 bases). The CDR3 length is 13 residues. Germline assignment: CDR1 SGHRS and CDR2 YFSETQ. V was cut by 5 bases and J by 4 bases, with 12 bases left in between. The CDR3 sequence: CASRQGQGYGYTF. For the CDR3, the DNA is TGCGCCAGCAGGCAGGGACAAGGCTATGGCTACACCTTC.

In its sample, this clonotype was seen a few times. The chain uses TRBV2 and TRBJ1-5; D is uncertain. Germline V gives CDR1 SNHLY, CDR2 FYNNEI. This CDR3 has 13 amino acids. V was shortened by 6 bases and J by 2 bases, with 8 bases between the two germline ends. Here the CDR3 DNA reads TGTGCCAGCAGAGCGTCCGGCAATCAGCCCCAGCATTTT. It specifies CASRASGNQPQHF.

There are a few counts of this clonotype. The chain uses TRBV5-1 and TRBJ2-7; D may correspond to TRBD1 or TRBD2 (5 bases each). Trimming left V 4 bases short and J 2 bases short, with 10 bases between. CDR3 length: 13 amino acids. Germline loops: CDR1 SGHRS, CDR2 YFSETQ. For the CDR3, the DNA is TGCGCCAGCAGCATCGGGACCACCTACGAGCAGTACTTC. Translated: CASSIGTTYEQYF.

A note on this clonotype: The junction shows a germline mismatch at one end, possibly a read error. The chain has TRBV6-5 and TRBJ2-7; the D gene is possibly TRBD2 (5 bases). This CDR3 is 17 amino acids long. CDR1 and CDR2 (germline): MNHEY, SVGAGI. The CDR3 DNA follows: TGTGCCAGCTGTTACTCGTCTCGGCGGCTAGCTGCATACGAGCAGTACTTC. It translates to CASCYSSRRLAAYEQYF.

The chain uses TRBV7-3 and TRBJ2-5; D gene uncertain. The V end lost 3 bases, the J end lost 5 bases, and 10 bases lay between the germline ends. This CDR3 has 13 residues. Germline CDR1 SGHTA, CDR2 FQGTGA. The CDR3 loop is CASSLWAGETQYF. The CDR3 region has the DNA TGTGCCAGCAGCTTGTGGGCCGGGGAGACCCAGTACTTC.

The CDR3, as DNA: TGTGCCATCAGTGAGTCGAAAACCGGCGGGCTGCCTTACGAGCAGTACTTC. Protein: CAISESKTGGLPYEQYF. The chain links TRBV10-3 to TRBJ2-5, with a tentative D call TRBD2 (5 bases). The J call may be wrong; the DNA end is better matched by TRBJ2-7. The CDR3 spans 17 residues. The V gene's germline CDR1 is ENHRY and CDR2 SYGVKD.